This note documents a single T cell receptor beta chain sequence. This record belongs to a study of blood T cell repertoires in COVID-19. The wider study: COVID-19 samples collected from the United States, Italy and Spain covered acute and convalescent phases. Sample material is recorded as cDNA or gDNA derived from T cells, B-cell-depleted T cells, or PBMCs.

Original processing methods: Amplifying reference gene primers gave estimates of nucleated cell counts. The repertoire was sequenced with immunoSEQ multiplex PCR; TCRdb's copy has only in-frame clones and lacks some. Clone size and V and J calls were adopted from that table, with D and trimming inferred from the DNA. The table shows fewer than 50,000 clones, with around 84% occurring only once. Seattle patients were enrolled during active infection and followed longitudinally. CDR3 size: 17 residues. The chain links TRBV21-1 to TRBJ2-3; TRBD2 is the table's D call, not checked against the DNA. TRBV21-1 is a recognized pseudogene. Sequenced input: peripheral blood. This sequence was found in a man in his sixties with COVID-19, enrolled during active disease. In DNA, the CDR3 is TGTGCCAGCAGCAAAGGGTCCGGGATCACTAGCACAGATACGCAGTATTTT. This translates into CASSKGSGITSTDTQYF.